This T cell receptor (beta chain) was found in a study of shared clonotypes between healthy human individuals. Study context: Every donor yielded three CD4 naive, three CD4 memory, two CD8 naive and one CD8 memory plate.

Produced via immunoSEQ multiplex PCR; TCRdb's table is partial and in-frame only. The sample lists under 1,100,000 clones, under 80% occurring once. The clonotype originates from a man between 18 and 29 years old in good health. The sample was memory CD4+ T cells sorted from blood. The subset denotes: CD45RA-negative fraction.

The CDR3 DNA sequence: TGTGCCAGCAGTTTGGGACAGACCCTCACCGGGGAGCTGTTTTTT. Encoded protein: CASSLGQTLTGELFF. The rearrangement joins TRBV2 to TRBJ2-2, with 7 bases matching TRBD1. The CDR3 is 15 residues long. Germline CDR1 is SNHLY and CDR2 is FYNNEI. V was clipped by 5 bases and J by 4 bases; unmatched bases: 7.